A single sample is the source of the 32 T cell receptor beta chains below, sequenced in a study of blood T cells in healthy people across ages. Through a sample-barcoded 5' primer and a J-beta primer mix, a second PCR was run for roughly 6 to 11 cycles. One entry per CDR3 protein, called by TCRdb with MiXCR from the 5' RACE reads. The sample has some 1,500,000 distinct CDR3 sequences; 42% are singletons. Sequencing used blood. The receptors come from a woman in her late teens or twenties in good health.

The chain couples TRBV6-2 or TRBV6-3 to TRBJ2-1; D gene unclear. There are 11 residues in the CDR3. Germline CDR1 reads MNHEY; CDR2 reads SVGEGT. V gave up 0 bases and J gave up 10 bases, with 4 bases separating them. CDR3 region: CASSYSCEQFF. The CDR3 nucleotides are TGTGCCAGCAGTTACTCGTGCGAGCAGTTCTTC.

J is TRBJ2-7 and V is TRBV7-6, with 8 bases identical to TRBD1. Germline V gene sequence: CDR1 SGHVS, CDR2 FNYEAQ. The J segment lost 3 bases and the V segment lost 4 bases, leaving 5 bases of the junction unmatched. CDR3 length equals 14 residues. The CDR3 loop is CASSSPDRVYEQYF. CDR3 DNA sequence: TGTGCCAGCAGCTCGCCGGACAGGGTCTACGAGCAGTACTTC. Filled out from reference TRBV7-6 and TRBJ2-7, the complete variable domain reads GAGVSQSPRYKVTKRGQDVALRCDPISGHVSLYWYRQALGQGPEFLTYFNYEAQQDKSGLPNDRFSAERPEGSISTLTIQRTEQRDSAMYRCASSSPDRVYEQYFGPGTRLTVT.

The chain has TRBV11-3 and TRBJ2-1; maybe TRBD2 (5 bases). The ends were cut back, 5 bases at V and 1 base at J, with 9 bases in the middle. This CDR3 is 14 amino acids long. The V gene's germline CDR1 is SGHNT and CDR2 YENEEA. This chain's CDR3 is CASSERASYNEQFF. The CDR3 DNA sequence: TGTGCCAGCAGCGAGAGGGCGTCCTACAATGAGCAGTTCTTC.

The table lists this clonotype with a few counts. The chain links TRBV11-2 to TRBJ2-4; 10 bases match TRBD2. The tail of the sequence fits TRBJ2-7 better, so the J call may be wrong. CDR1 SGHAT and CDR2 FQNNGV come from the germline V gene. The CDR3 length is 14 residues. CDR3: CASRIQREGNEQYF. CDR3 bases: TGTGCCAGCAGGATCCAGCGGGAGGGGAACGAGCAGTACTTC.

This rearrangement joins TRBV7-4 to TRBJ2-3, with a possible D match to TRBD2 (5 bases). The V end lost 1 base, the J end lost 3 bases, and 17 bases lay between the germline ends. Germline CDR1 reads SGHVT; CDR2 reads SQSDAQ. The CDR3 contains 17 residues. CDR3 residues: CASSLGQAAERTDTQYF. CDR3 coding DNA: TGTGCCAGCAGCTTAGGGCAAGCGGCGGAGCGTACAGATACGCAGTATTTT.

This sequence joins TRBV27 and TRBJ2-7; 11 bases are a match to TRBD1. The CDR3 totals 17 residues. V lost 3 bases to trimming and J lost 4 bases; unmatched junction nucleotides: 11. Germline-derived CDR1 and CDR2 are MNHEY and SMNVEV (reference sequence). The CDR3, as DNA: TGTGCCAGCAGTTTTGGTAGTGCTGGACAGGGGGCTTACGAGCAGTACTTC. Amino acid sequence: CASSFGSAGQGAYEQYF.

A word on this clonotype: This may stem from a read error, because a much larger clone lies one nucleotide away. The chain links TRBV25-1 to TRBJ2-1; D assignment may be TRBD1 or TRBD2 (5 bases each). Germline V lookup: CDR1 MGHDK, CDR2 SYGVNS. The CDR3 has 17 residues. CDR3 DNA: TGTGCCAGCAGCCAACCCGGGACCAAAGCCTCCTACAGTGAGCAGTTCTTC. As protein: CASSQPGTKASYSEQFF.

The chain employs TRBV7-2 and TRBJ2-1, with D possibly being TRBD2 (6 bases). This CDR3 has 11 residues. Germline V lookup: CDR1 SGHTA, CDR2 FQGNSA. The V and J ends lost 0 bases and 14 bases respectively, with 8 bases between them. CDR3 amino acids: CASSLAGGKFF. The CDR3 nucleotides read TGTGCCAGCAGCTTAGCAGGAGGGAAGTTCTTC.

The rearrangement joins TRBV5-4 to TRBJ2-6; perhaps TRBD2 as D (5 bases). CDR3 length: 16 residues. Germline V gene data show CDR1 as SGHNT and CDR2 as YYREEE (reference sequence). V was cut by 2 bases and J by 8 bases, with 17 bases left in between. The CDR3 region has the DNA TGTGCCAGCAGCTTTAGCCGAATCGGGATGACCAACGTCCTGACTTTC. This sequence encodes CASSFSRIGMTNVLTF.

The genes are TRBV30 and TRBJ1-2; 8 nucleotides align to TRBD1. Looked up from germline, CDR1 is GTSNPN and CDR2 is SVGIG (reference sequence). CDR3 size: 13 residues. V was clipped by 3 bases and J by 4 bases; unmatched bases: 4. The CDR3 sequence is CAWSLDRGYGYTF. The CDR3 DNA follows: TGTGCCTGGAGCTTAGACAGGGGCTATGGCTACACCTTC.

V gene TRBV18 combines with J gene TRBJ1-2; D possibly corresponds to TRBD1 (6 bases). The germline V gene encodes CDR1 KGHSH and CDR2 LQKENI. With 2 bases removed from V and 6 bases from J, the gap between germline ends came to 16 bases. The CDR3 is 15 amino acids. This chain's CDR3 is CASSPGPPGTHGYTF. The CDR3, as DNA: TGTGCCAGCTCACCAGGCCCCCCCGGGACACATGGCTACACCTTC.

The rearrangement uses TRBV20-1 and TRBJ2-7, with D possibly being TRBD1 or TRBD2 (5 bases each). Trimming removed 3 bases from V and 0 bases from J, with 15 bases in between. Germline-derived CDR1 and CDR2 are DFQATT and SNEGSKA (reference sequence). This CDR3 is built from 15 residues. The chain's CDR3 is CSARRGDGNSYEQYF. The CDR3 coding sequence is TGCAGTGCTAGGAGGGGAGACGGGAACTCCTACGAGCAGTACTTC.

This chain links TRBV4-3 with TRBJ1-4; D ambiguous. The ends were cut back, 2 bases at V and 6 bases at J, with 10 bases in the middle. The CDR3 has 14 amino acids. Germline V gene sequence: CDR1 LGHNA, CDR2 YSLEER. CDR3 residues: CASSQHYKDEKLFF. CDR3 nucleotides: TGCGCCAGCAGCCAACACTACAAGGATGAAAAACTGTTTTTT.

The chain is built from TRBV20-1 and TRBJ2-1; 7 nucleotides match TRBD1. The CDR3 covers 17 residues. Germline loops: CDR1 DFQATT, CDR2 SNEGSKA (reference sequence). J gave up 2 bases and V 2 bases, and 12 bases lay outside the gene matches. Written as DNA, the CDR3 is TGCAGTGCTAGAACCCGCCCGACAGGGCTGCCCTACAATGAGCAGTTCTTC. It codes for CSARTRPTGLPYNEQFF.

This clonotype was recorded a few times. The rearrangement joins TRBV10-3 to TRBJ1-3; the D gene is possibly TRBD1 (5 bases). The germline V gene encodes CDR1 ENHRY and CDR2 SYGVKD. This CDR3 has 13 residues. The V gene lost 8 bases and the J gene lost 4 bases, with 12 bases spanning the gap. The CDR3 sequence is CAIGTPAGNTIYF. In nucleotides, the CDR3 is TGTGCCATCGGGACTCCCGCCGGAAACACCATATATTTT.

This chain joins TRBV20-1 and TRBJ2-1, with D tentatively TRBD1 (6 bases). The DNA end is more similar to TRBJ2-7, so the J call may be wrong. Germline CDR1 and CDR2: DFQATT and SNEGSKA (reference sequence). The CDR3 loop spans 14 amino acids. The DNA for the CDR3 is TGCAGTGCCGAAGCACGGACAGCCTACAATGAGCAGTACTTC. Residues: CSAEARTAYNEQYF.

This clonotype has only a few counts. The gene calls are TRBV13 and TRBJ1-5, with 7 bases aligning to TRBD1. Germline lookup yields CDR1 PRHDT and CDR2 FYEKMQ (reference sequence). The length of the CDR3 is 16 residues. With 0 bases clipped from V and 7 bases from J, the junction kept 9 bases outside the gene matches. CDR3 loop: CASSLGSLQGSQPQHF. The CDR3 nucleotides are TGTGCCAGCAGCTTAGGCTCATTACAGGGGAGCCAGCCCCAGCATTTT. The full variable domain, in which reference TRBV13 and TRBJ1-5 provide the parts outside the CDR3, is AAGVIQSPRHLIKEKRETATLKCYPIPRHDTVYWYQQGPGQDPQFLISFYEKMQSDKGSIPDRFSAQQFSDYHSELNMSSLELGDSALYFCASSLGSLQGSQPQHFGDGTRLSIL.

This chain links TRBV29-1 with TRBJ1-2, with 9 nucleotides matching TRBD1. Germline CDR1 and CDR2: SQVTM and ANQGSEA. With 2 bases clipped from V and 8 bases from J, the junction kept 6 bases outside the gene matches. This CDR3 comprises 13 residues. The CDR3 region is CSVEKGQGNGYTF. CDR3 sequence (DNA): TGCAGCGTTGAAAAAGGACAGGGGAACGGCTACACCTTC.

The rearrangement joins TRBV7-2 to TRBJ2-2, with a possible D match to TRBD2 (6 bases). The CDR3 extends over 17 amino acids. V was clipped by 5 bases and J by 1 base, with 17 bases between them. The V gene's germline CDR1 is SGHTA and CDR2 FQGNSA. The CDR3 DNA reads as TGTGCCAGCAGCCAACCAGGCGGGGCAGTGAACACCGGGGAGCTGTTTTTT. It is translated as CASSQPGGAVNTGELFF.

The chain carries TRBV5-6 and TRBJ1-6; D not certain. The CDR3 runs to 18 residues. The V and J ends lost 4 bases and 0 bases respectively, with 17 bases between them. The V gene's germline CDR1 is SGHDT and CDR2 YYEEEE. The CDR3 DNA reads as TGTGCCAGCAGCCTAATGGGAGGCGGAAGCTCCTATAATTCACCCCTCCACTTT. Encoded protein: CASSLMGGGSSYNSPLHF.

The chain couples TRBV2 to TRBJ2-4; 8 bases fit TRBD2. The CDR3 consists of 15 residues. Germline trimming cut 2 bases from V and 13 bases from J; bases unmatched to any gene: 13. CDR1 is SNHLY and CDR2 is FYNNEI in the germline V gene. The CDR3: CASSELSGSLNEQYF. The CDR3 nucleotides read TGTGCCAGCAGTGAACTGAGCGGGAGTCTCAATGAGCAGTACTTC.

This sequence joins TRBV12-1 and TRBJ2-7; TRBD1 is the table's D call, not checked against the DNA. TRBV12-1 counts as a pseudogene. CDR3 length: 15 amino acids. The CDR3 coding sequence is TGTGCCAGCAGCGTGGGACAGGAGAGCTCCTACGAGCAGTACTTC. Amino acid sequence: CASSVGQESSYEQYF.

As to this clonotype: The missing conserved phenylalanine or tryptophan at the end of this CDR3 makes a read error likely. The V and J genes are TRBV4-1 and TRBJ2-5, with D perhaps TRBD1 (6 bases). The length of the CDR3 is 16 residues. Germline V lookup: CDR1 MGHRA, CDR2 YSYEKL. Trimming removed 3 bases from V and 3 bases from J, with 17 bases in between. CDR3 coding DNA: TGCGCCAGCAGCCACCCCATGAGGGACAAAAAAGAGACCCAGTACTCC. This encodes CASSHPMRDKKETQYS.

The chain has TRBV20-1 and TRBJ2-1, with TRBD2 matching over 10 bases. Germline assignment: CDR1 DFQATT and CDR2 SNEGSKA (reference sequence). The CDR3 covers 13 residues. The ends lost 7 bases at V and 0 bases at J; junction bases unmatched: 0. CDR3: CSEREGSYNEQFF. The DNA of the CDR3 is TGCAGTGAGCGGGAGGGCTCCTACAATGAGCAGTTCTTC.

This clonotype was detected a few times. The rearrangement links TRBV20-1 to TRBJ1-2; a weak D match, TRBD1 (6 bases). Trimming shortened V by 6 bases and J by 3 bases, and 26 bases separated the two germline ends. This CDR3 region has 17 residues. CDR1 and CDR2 (germline): DFQATT, SNEGSKA (reference sequence). The CDR3: CSAALRGTSRYHYGYTF. The CDR3 nucleotides are TGCAGTGCCGCCCTGAGGGGGACTTCTAGATACCACTATGGCTACACCTTC.

The sample holds many counts of this clonotype. The chain carries TRBV29-1 and TRBJ2-3; 7 bases agree with TRBD2. CDR1 is SQVTM, CDR2 ANQGSEA, per germline. The CDR3 length is 12 residues. In nucleotides, the CDR3 is TGCAGAGTAGCGGGTCCCACAGATACGCAGTATTTT. Its translation is CRVAGPTDTQYF.

Details on this clonotype: At one end, the junction sequence differs from germline, possibly due to a read error. The chain employs TRBV10-3 and TRBJ2-7; the D is unclear. CDR1 and CDR2 from the germline V gene are ENHRY and SYGVKD. CDR3 length: 12 residues. This CDR3 is CATSEDSWEQYF. In DNA, the CDR3 is TGTGCCACCAGTGAAGACTCTTGGGAGCAGTACTTC.

This clonotype was seen more than once but under ten times. This sequence joins TRBV18 and TRBJ2-7; tentative D call: TRBD2 (6 bases). The CDR3 extends over 15 amino acids. The V end was cut by 3 bases, the J end by 3 bases, with 15 bases between. Germline V lookup: CDR1 KGHSH, CDR2 LQKENI. CDR3 bases: TGTGCCAGCTCACCGGCGGGACTTGTAGTCTACGAGCAGTACTTC. Protein product: CASSPAGLVVYEQYF.

This clonotype was counted a few times. The chain uses TRBV7-9 and TRBJ1-5; no reliable D call. V dropped 0 bases and J dropped 4 bases, with 13 bases sitting between them. The CDR3 is 16 amino acids. Germline assignment: CDR1 SEHNR and CDR2 FQNEAQ (reference sequence). The CDR3 is CASSLAYGGGNQPQHF. The CDR3 region has the DNA TGTGCCAGCAGCTTAGCGTATGGCGGTGGAAATCAGCCCCAGCATTTT.

This sequence joins TRBV7-9 and TRBJ2-7; no clear D gene. There are 12 residues in the CDR3. CDR1 is SEHNR and CDR2 is FQNEAQ in the germline V gene (reference sequence). The V and J ends lost 0 bases and 3 bases respectively, with 3 bases between them. CDR3 bases: TGTGCCAGCAGCTTAGCGCACTACGAGCAGTACTTC. Protein sequence: CASSLAHYEQYF.

Concerning this clonotype itself: A clone one base away is much larger, so this may be a read error. The CDR3 coding sequence is TGCACCAGCAGCTGGGGAGGTGGGGGCACAGATACGCAGTATTTT. Amino acid sequence: CTSSWGGGGTDTQYF. J is TRBJ2-3 and V is TRBV5-1; tentative D call: TRBD2 (6 bases). The CDR3 extends over 15 amino acids. CDR1 is SGHRS, CDR2 YFSETQ, per germline. The variable domain in full, with the rest retrieved from reference TRBV5-1 and TRBJ2-3, is KAGVTQTPRYLIKTRGQQVTLSCSPISGHRSVSWYQQTPGQGLQFLFEYFSETQRNKGNFPGRFSGRQFSNSRSEMNVSTLELGDSALYLCTSSWGGGGTDTQYFGPGTRLTVL.

The gene calls are TRBV6-5 and TRBJ1-1; a weak D match, TRBD1 (6 bases). Trimming removed 5 bases from V and 4 bases from J, with 11 bases in between. From germline, CDR1 is MNHEY and CDR2 SVGAGI. The CDR3 covers 13 residues. CDR3 in amino acids: CASSHTGSTEAFF. The CDR3 region has the DNA TGTGCCAGCAGTCATACAGGGAGCACTGAAGCTTTCTTT.